Shown below are 9 T cell receptor beta chains from a single sample sequenced in a study of beta chain features in type 1 diabetes (dated by TCRdb to the late 2010s). Library preparation was by the immunoSEQ multiplex PCR assay. The entire amount of isolated RNA was reverse transcribed using the High Capacity cDNA Reverse Transcription Kit, so the sequenced TCRB transcripts were expressed ones. TCRdb retrieved this table from immuneACCESS and kept in-frame rearrangements only. Not all clones are present; in checked studies, unresolved V genes account for under half, and no reason is known for the remainder. Across this sample there are under 250,000 clones, with approximately 15% seen only once. The ten largest clones represent 0.015% to 0.02% of the sample. General conclusions and limits of the study: Type 1 diabetes patients showed a moderate but significant shortening of TCRB CDR3 length in all four CD4+ subsets.

What these receptors recognize is not known. The sequencing input was naive CD4+ T cells from blood. Taken with the paper, the label for cell subset or site translates to: true naive CD4+ T cells. The receptors originated from a man aged 25-40 years with type 1 diabetes.

This clone has just a few counts. J is TRBJ2-1 and V is TRBV9; no clear D gene. Germline values: CDR1 SGDLS, CDR2 YYNGEE. Trimming took 0 bases from V and 8 from J, leaving 3 bases between them. There are 11 residues in the CDR3. This CDR3 reads CASSVGDEQFF. The CDR3, as DNA: TGTGCCAGCAGCGTAGGAGATGAGCAGTTCTTC.

This clone has more than one count but fewer than ten. The J gene is TRBJ2-7, the V gene TRBV11-2; tentatively, D is TRBD2 (5 bases). V dropped 4 bases and J dropped 6 bases, with 13 bases sitting between them. The CDR3 runs 13 residues. The germline V gene has CDR1 SGHAT and CDR2 FQNNGV. The CDR3 reads CASSSLDRGEQYF. The CDR3 nucleotides are TGTGCCAGCAGCTCCCTCGACCGGGGCGAGCAGTACTTC.

The CDR3 DNA sequence: TGTGCCAGCAGCTTAGCGCGGGGGACAGGGAATCAGCCCCAGCATTTT. Translation: CASSLARGTGNQPQHF. V and J are TRBV7-8 and TRBJ1-5; 9 bases line up with TRBD1. V was clipped by 0 bases and J by 4 bases; unmatched bases: 4. Germline lookup yields CDR1 SGHVS and CDR2 FQNEAQ. CDR3 length: 16 residues.

The chain combines TRBV29-1 with TRBJ2-1; D call uncertain. V was trimmed by 4 bases and J by 8 bases, leaving 12 bases between them. Germline V gives CDR1 SQVTM, CDR2 ANQGSEA. The CDR3 is 12 residues long. The CDR3 sequence: CSVGALSYEQFF. CDR3 sequence (DNA): TGCAGCGTTGGGGCCTTATCGTATGAGCAGTTCTTC.

This clone was counted a few times. The chain joins TRBV5-4 to TRBJ2-1; the match to TRBD2 covers 7 bases. Germline values: CDR1 SGHNT, CDR2 YYREEE (reference sequence). Germline trimming cut 4 bases from V and 4 bases from J; bases unmatched to any gene: 11. The CDR3 totals 16 residues. CDR3: CASSMSSGAPYNEQFF. CDR3 in DNA: TGTGCCAGCAGCATGTCTAGCGGAGCCCCGTACAATGAGCAGTTCTTC. Together with reference TRBV5-4 and TRBJ2-1, the CDR3 gives the full variable domain: ETGVTQSPTHLIKTRGQQVTLRCSSQSGHNTVSWYQQALGQGPQFIFQYYREEENGRGNFPPRFSGLQFPNYSSELNVNALELDDSALYLCASSMSSGAPYNEQFFGPGTRLTVL.

This rearrangement joins TRBV18 to TRBJ1-1; D gene uncertain. Germline V gene sequence: CDR1 KGHSH, CDR2 LQKENI. The CDR3 loop spans 15 amino acids. V shed 2 bases and J shed 1 base, with 11 bases lying between them. CDR3: CASSPREGRNTEAFF. CDR3 nucleotide sequence: TGTGCCAGCTCACCAAGAGAGGGCAGGAACACTGAAGCTTTCTTT.

The chain combines TRBV5-4 with TRBJ2-1, with 11 bases lining up with TRBD1. There are 17 residues in the CDR3. Trimming took 2 bases from V and 4 from J; bases not matched to a gene: 8. CDR1 is SGHNT, CDR2 YYREEE, per germline (reference sequence). As DNA, the CDR3 is TGTGCCAGCAGCTTCAGGACAGGGGGCGTCCTTTACAATGAGCAGTTCTTC. It specifies CASSFRTGGVLYNEQFF.

This clone was observed a few times. This chain joins TRBV18 and TRBJ1-1, with D unresolved. V shed 2 bases and J shed 0 bases, with 7 bases lying between them. The CDR3 covers 14 residues. CDR1 and CDR2 (germline): KGHSH, LQKENI. CDR3 residues: CASSPTELNTEAFF. The CDR3 coding sequence is TGTGCCAGCTCACCAACAGAGTTGAACACTGAAGCTTTCTTT.

This clone occurred a few times. The sample has other DNA sequences that encode this CDR3 too. DNA for the CDR3: TGCGCCAGCAGCCAAGTCTCGGGGAACTATGGCTACACCTTC. As protein: CASSQVSGNYGYTF. The chain carries TRBV4-1 and TRBJ1-2; D uncertain. Trimming shortened V by 1 base and J by 2 bases, and 8 bases separated the two germline ends. In germline, CDR1 is MGHRA, CDR2 YSYEKL. The CDR3 spans 14 residues.